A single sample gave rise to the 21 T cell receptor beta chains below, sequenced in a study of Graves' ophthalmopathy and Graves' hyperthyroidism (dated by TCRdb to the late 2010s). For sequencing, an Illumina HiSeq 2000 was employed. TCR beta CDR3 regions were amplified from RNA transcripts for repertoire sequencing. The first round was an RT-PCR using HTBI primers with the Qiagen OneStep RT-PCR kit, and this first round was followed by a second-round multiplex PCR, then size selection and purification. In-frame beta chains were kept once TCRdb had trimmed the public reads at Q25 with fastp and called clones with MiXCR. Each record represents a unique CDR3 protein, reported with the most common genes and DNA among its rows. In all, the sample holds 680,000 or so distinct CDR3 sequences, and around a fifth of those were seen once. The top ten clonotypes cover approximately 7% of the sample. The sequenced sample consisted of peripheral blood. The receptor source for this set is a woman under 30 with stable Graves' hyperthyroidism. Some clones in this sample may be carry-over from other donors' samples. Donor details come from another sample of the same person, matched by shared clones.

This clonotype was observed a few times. For the CDR3, the DNA is TGCAGCGTTGGCGGGGGTTTAGGGTCCGAGCAGTACTTC. Translated, it gives CSVGGGLGSEQYF. The chain carries TRBV29-1 and TRBJ2-7; 7 bases line up with TRBD2. This CDR3 comprises 13 residues. V was pared by 4 bases and J by 6 bases, with 9 bases of the junction left unmatched. CDR1 is SQVTM, CDR2 ANQGSEA, per germline.

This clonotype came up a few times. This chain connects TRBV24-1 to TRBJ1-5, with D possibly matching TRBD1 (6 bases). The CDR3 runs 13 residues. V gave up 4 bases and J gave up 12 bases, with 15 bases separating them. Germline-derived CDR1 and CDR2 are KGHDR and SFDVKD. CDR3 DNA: TGTGCCACCAGTGAGGCTGACAGGCCGATCCAGCATTTT. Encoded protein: CATSEADRPIQHF.

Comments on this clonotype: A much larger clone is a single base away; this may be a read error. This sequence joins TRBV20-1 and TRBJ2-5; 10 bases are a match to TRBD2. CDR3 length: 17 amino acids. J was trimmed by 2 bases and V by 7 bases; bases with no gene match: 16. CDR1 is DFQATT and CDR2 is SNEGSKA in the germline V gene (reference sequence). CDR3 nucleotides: TGCAGTGTCTCGGGGGTAACTAGCGGGACCACTCAAGAGACCCAGTACTTC. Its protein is CSVSGVTSGTTQETQYF.

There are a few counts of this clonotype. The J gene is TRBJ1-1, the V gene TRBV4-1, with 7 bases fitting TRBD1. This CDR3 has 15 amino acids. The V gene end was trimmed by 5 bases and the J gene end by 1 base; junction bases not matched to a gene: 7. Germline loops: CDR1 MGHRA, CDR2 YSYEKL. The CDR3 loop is CASSSPGTANTEAFF. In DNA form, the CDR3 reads TGCGCCAGCAGCTCGCCCGGGACAGCGAACACTGAAGCTTTCTTT.

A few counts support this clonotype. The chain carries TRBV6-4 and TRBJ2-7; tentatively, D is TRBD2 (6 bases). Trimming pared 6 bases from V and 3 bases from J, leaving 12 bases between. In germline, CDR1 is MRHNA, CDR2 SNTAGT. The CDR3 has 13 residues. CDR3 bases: TGTGCCAGCAGGACCGGGACTGTCTACGAGCAGTACTTC. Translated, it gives CASRTGTVYEQYF.

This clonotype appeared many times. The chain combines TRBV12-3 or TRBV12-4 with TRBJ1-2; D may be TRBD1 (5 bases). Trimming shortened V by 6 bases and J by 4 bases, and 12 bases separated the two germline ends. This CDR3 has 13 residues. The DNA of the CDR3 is TGTGCCAGCAGAGTGACAGATTCCTATGGCTACACCTTC. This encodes CASRVTDSYGYTF.

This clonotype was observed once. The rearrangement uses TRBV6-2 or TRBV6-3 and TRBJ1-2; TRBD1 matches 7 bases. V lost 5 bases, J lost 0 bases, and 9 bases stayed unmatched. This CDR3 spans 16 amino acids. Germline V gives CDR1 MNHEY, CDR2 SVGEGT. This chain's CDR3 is CASSSHRDRSNYGYTF. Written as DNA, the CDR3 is TGTGCCAGCAGTAGTCATCGGGACAGATCTAACTATGGCTACACCTTC.

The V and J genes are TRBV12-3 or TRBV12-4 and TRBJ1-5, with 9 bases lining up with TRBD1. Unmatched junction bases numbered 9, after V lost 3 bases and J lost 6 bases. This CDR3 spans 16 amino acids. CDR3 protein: CASSFRGTGMGQPQHF. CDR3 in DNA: TGTGCCAGCAGTTTCCGCGGGACAGGGATGGGTCAGCCCCAGCATTTT.

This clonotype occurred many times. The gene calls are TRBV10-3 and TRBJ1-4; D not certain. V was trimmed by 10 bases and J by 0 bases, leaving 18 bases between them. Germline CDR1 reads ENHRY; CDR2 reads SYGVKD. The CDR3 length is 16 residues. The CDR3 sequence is CATSDGGPSTNEKLFF. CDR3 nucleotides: TGTGCCACCTCGGACGGAGGGCCCTCAACTAATGAAAAACTGTTTTTT.

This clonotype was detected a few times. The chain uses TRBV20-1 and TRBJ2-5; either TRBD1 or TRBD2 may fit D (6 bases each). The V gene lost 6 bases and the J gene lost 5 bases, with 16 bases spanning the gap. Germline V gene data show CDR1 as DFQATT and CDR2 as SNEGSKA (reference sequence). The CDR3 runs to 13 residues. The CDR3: CSAYGGPVETQYF. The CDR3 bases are TGCAGTGCGTATGGGGGGCCCGTGGAGACCCAGTACTTC.

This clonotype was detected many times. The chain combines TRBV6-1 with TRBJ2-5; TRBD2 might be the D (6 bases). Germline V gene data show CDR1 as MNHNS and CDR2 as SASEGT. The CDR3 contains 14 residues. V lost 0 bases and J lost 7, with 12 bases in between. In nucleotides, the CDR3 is TGTGCCAGCAGTGAAGCGGGACTGGCTATGACCCAGTACTTC. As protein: CASSEAGLAMTQYF.

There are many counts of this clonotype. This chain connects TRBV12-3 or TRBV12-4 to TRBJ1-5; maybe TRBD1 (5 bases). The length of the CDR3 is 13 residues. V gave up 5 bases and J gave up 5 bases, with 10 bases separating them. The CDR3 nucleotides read TGTGCCAGCAGTGTAGGGGCGGATCAGCCCCAGCATTTT. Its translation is CASSVGADQPQHF.

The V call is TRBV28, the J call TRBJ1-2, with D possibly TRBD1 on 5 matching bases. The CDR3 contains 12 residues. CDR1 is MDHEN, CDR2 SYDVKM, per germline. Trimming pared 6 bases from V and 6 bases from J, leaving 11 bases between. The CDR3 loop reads CASRGQGDGYTF. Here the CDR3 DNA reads TGTGCCAGCAGAGGTCAGGGAGATGGCTACACCTTC.

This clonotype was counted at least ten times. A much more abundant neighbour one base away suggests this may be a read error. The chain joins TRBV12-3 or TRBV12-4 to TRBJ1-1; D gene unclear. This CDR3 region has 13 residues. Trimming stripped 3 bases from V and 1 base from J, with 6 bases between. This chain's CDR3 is CASSFEANTEAFF. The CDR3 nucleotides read TGTGCCAGCAGTTTTGAGGCGAACACTGAAGCTTTCTTT.

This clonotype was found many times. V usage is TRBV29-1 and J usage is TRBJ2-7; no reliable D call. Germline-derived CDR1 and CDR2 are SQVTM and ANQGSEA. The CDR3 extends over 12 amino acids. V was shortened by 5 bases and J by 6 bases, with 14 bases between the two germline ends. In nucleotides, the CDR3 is TGCAGCGTTAGGGTCCGGACGGGCGAGCAGTACTTC. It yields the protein CSVRVRTGEQYF.

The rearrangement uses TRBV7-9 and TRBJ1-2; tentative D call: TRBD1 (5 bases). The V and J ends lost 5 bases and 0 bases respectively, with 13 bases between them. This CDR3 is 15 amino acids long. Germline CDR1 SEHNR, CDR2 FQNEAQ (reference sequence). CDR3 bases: TGTGCCAGCAGCCTGGGGGACCCTACTAACTATGGCTACACCTTC. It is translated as CASSLGDPTNYGYTF.

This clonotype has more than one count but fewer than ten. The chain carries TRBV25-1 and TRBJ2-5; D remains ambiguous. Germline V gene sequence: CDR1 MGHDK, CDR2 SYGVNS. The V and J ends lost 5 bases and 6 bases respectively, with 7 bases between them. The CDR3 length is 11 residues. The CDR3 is CASSPRQTQYF. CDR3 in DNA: TGTGCCAGCAGTCCCCGACAGACCCAGTACTTC.

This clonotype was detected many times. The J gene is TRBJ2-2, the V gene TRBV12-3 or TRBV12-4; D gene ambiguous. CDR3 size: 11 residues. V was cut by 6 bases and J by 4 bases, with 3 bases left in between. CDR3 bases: TGTGCCAGCAGACTCACCGGGGAGCTGTTTTTT. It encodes CASRLTGELFF.

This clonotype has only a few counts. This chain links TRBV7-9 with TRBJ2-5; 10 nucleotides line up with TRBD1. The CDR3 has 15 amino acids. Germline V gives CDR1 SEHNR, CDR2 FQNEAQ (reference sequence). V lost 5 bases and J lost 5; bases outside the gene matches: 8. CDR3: CASSPTGTGVETQYF. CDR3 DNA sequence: TGTGCCAGCAGCCCCACTGGGACAGGGGTGGAGACCCAGTACTTC.

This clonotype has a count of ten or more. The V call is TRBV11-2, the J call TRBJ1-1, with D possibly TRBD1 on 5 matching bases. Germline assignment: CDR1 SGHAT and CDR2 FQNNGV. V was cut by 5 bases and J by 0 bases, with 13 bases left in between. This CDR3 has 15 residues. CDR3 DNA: TGTGCCAGCAGCCCGACGGCAGGGTTGAACACTGAAGCTTTCTTT. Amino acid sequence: CASSPTAGLNTEAFF.

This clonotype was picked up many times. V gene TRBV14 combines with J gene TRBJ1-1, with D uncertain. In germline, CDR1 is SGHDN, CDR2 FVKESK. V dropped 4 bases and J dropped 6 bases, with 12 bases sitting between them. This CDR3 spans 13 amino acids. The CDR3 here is CASSRFEVAEAFF. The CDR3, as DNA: TGTGCCAGCAGCCGTTTTGAGGTCGCTGAAGCTTTCTTT.